The rows below give T cell receptor beta chains drawn from one sample of a study of T-cell memory formation after mild COVID-19. In TCRdb, the 5' RACE reads were re-called with MiXCR into one record per CDR3 protein. The data show under 400,000 distinct CDR3 sequences, 20% to 25% seen once. Material: PBMCs or a T cell subset sorted from them (not recorded which). The source of these receptors is an adult woman who had mild COVID-19 (a few samples of this study predate the infection). Cell type and time point are not known. The CDR3 runs from the conserved cysteine through the conserved F or W. D genes are given only for firm matches. Some rows have no size entry. The others give once, few or many, or a class for an expanded clone.

cdr3_nt cdr3_aa j_call v_call clone_size d_call
TGTGCCAGCAGCTTACGACAGGGGATCACAGATACGCAGTATTTT CASSLRQGITDTQYF TRBJ2-3 TRBV7-3 . TRBD1
TGTGCCAGCAGACGGATGGGAGAAGGGGGCTCCTACGAGCAGTACTTC CASRRMGEGGSYEQYF TRBJ2-7 TRBV12-3/TRBV12-4 . .
TGTGCCAGCAGCCCGCGACTAGCGGGTGCCCAAGAGACCCAGTACTTC CASSPRLAGAQETQYF TRBJ2-5 TRBV3-1 . TRBD2
TGTGCCAGCAGTTCCCCCATAGATGGGTCGGCCAAAAACATTCAGTACTTC CASSSPIDGSAKNIQYF TRBJ2-4 TRBV2 . .
TGTGCCACCAGGATCTTGGACACCTCCTACGAGCAGTACTTC CATRILDTSYEQYF TRBJ2-7 TRBV6-1 . .
TGTGCCAGCAGCAAGGGACAGGGGGCTTTGGCCCTCCACTTT CASSKGQGALALHF TRBJ1-6 TRBV7-2 . TRBD1
TGTGCCAGCAGCGTAGACGGGGGGAGCACTGAAGCTTTCTTT CASSVDGGSTEAFF TRBJ1-1 TRBV9 . .
TGTGCCACCGAAGGGTACTCCTACGAGCAGTACTTC CATEGYSYEQYF TRBJ2-7 TRBV10-3 . .
TGCGCCAGCAGCCTACCGGGCCCGAGCTCTGGGGCCAACGTCCTGACTTTC CASSLPGPSSGANVLTF TRBJ2-6 TRBV5-1 . .
TGCGCCAGCAGACGGCTAGGCGGGACTCGCAATGAGCAGTTCTTC CASRRLGGTRNEQFF TRBJ2-1 TRBV4-3 . .
TGTGCCAGCAGTGAAGCGAGAGACCTAGCCTACGAGCAGTACTTC CASSEARDLAYEQYF TRBJ2-7 TRBV6-1 . .
TGCGCCAGCAGCCGCCCAAAGTGGCAGAGTGAGACTGAAGCTTTCTTT CASSRPKWQSETEAFF TRBJ1-1 TRBV4-1 few .
TGTGCCAGCAGTTTAGTTGGCAGCGGGGAGCTGTTTTTT CASSLVGSGELFF TRBJ2-2 TRBV12-3/TRBV12-4 few .
TGTGCCAGCAGTTCCACCCGACAGGGGAATCAGCCCCAGCATTTT CASSSTRQGNQPQHF TRBJ1-5 TRBV6-2/TRBV6-3 few TRBD1
TGTGCCAGCAGTCCCCGAGGGCACGAGCAGTACTTC CASSPRGHEQYF TRBJ2-7 TRBV6-5 . .
TGTGCCAGCAGTTCCCGTCGAGTTACTGAAGCTTTCTTT CASSSRRVTEAFF TRBJ1-1 TRBV12-3/TRBV12-4 . .
TGCAGTGCCTGCGGTGTATTGAGCGGGGCCCGCGCAGATACGCAGTATTTT CSACGVLSGARADTQYF TRBJ2-3 TRBV20-1 . TRBD2
TGTGCCTTGATGACAGGGGTCCCACCCCTCCACTTT CALMTGVPPLHF TRBJ1-6 TRBV30 few TRBD1
TGTGCCAGCAGCCAGCTTGGGGTGTCTAATGAAAAACTGTTTTTT CASSQLGVSNEKLFF TRBJ1-4 TRBV4-2 . .
TGTGCCTATACGGACGGATACTCCTACGAGCAGTACTTC CAYTDGYSYEQYF TRBJ2-7 TRBV30 few .
TGCGCCAGCAGCCTCTCCGGGACTAGCGGGAACAATGAGCAGTTCTTC CASSLSGTSGNNEQFF TRBJ2-1 TRBV5-1 few TRBD2
TGCAGTGCTAGAGATCTGGCACTAGCTAGCACAGATACGCAGTATTTT CSARDLALASTDTQYF TRBJ2-3 TRBV20-1 . .
TGTGCCAGCAGCCCCAGGGACTCCGACTTGACAGATACGCAGTATTTT CASSPRDSDLTDTQYF TRBJ2-3 TRBV9 few .
TGTGCCAGCAGCTTACCGACCTGGACTACGAACACTGAAGCTTTCTTT CASSLPTWTTNTEAFF TRBJ1-1 TRBV7-8 few .
TGTGCCAGCAGCTGGACTAGCGGGAGTGGCACCGGGGAGCTGTTTTTT CASSWTSGSGTGELFF TRBJ2-2 TRBV7-2 few TRBD2
TGTGCCAGCCCACCTCCCGGGACAGGGGGCAATAATTCCTACGAGCAGTACTTC CASPPPGTGGNNSYEQYF TRBJ2-7 TRBV21-1 few .
TGTGCCAGCAGCAAATCGTCGACCGAATACGGGACTGAAGCTTTCTTT CASSKSSTEYGTEAFF TRBJ1-1 TRBV21-1 . .
TGTGCCAGCAGCCAAGAGAAGTCGGGGGGTCCGTACAATGAGCAGTTCTTC CASSQEKSGGPYNEQFF TRBJ2-1 TRBV4-2 . TRBD2
TGTGCCTGGAGTGTCGCCAGCTACAATGAGCAGTTCTTC CAWSVASYNEQFF TRBJ2-1 TRBV30 few .
TGTGCCAGCAGGTGGGACAGCCCGGGGAACACTGAAGCTTTCTTT CASRWDSPGNTEAFF TRBJ1-1 TRBV5-5 . TRBD1
TGTGCCGAAGGGGTGGGGGGATGGCAGCCCCAGCATTTT CAEGVGGWQPQHF TRBJ1-5 TRBV28 . .
TGTGCCACCAGCATGTACAGGGGAAACGATGAGCAGTTCTTC CATSMYRGNDEQFF TRBJ2-1 TRBV15 . TRBD1
TGTGCCAGCAGTCCACCACCCGGGGGTGGCTACACCTTC CASSPPPGGGYTF TRBJ1-2 TRBV12-3/TRBV12-4 . .